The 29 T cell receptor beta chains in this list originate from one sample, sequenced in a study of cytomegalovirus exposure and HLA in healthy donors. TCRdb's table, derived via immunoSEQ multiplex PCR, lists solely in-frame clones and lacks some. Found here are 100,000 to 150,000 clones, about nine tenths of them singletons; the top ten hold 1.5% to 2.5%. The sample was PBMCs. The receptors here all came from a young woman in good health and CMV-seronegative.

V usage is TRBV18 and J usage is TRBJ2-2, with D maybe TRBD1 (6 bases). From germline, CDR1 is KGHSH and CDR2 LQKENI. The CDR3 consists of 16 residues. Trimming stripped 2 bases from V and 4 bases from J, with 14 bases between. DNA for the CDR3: TGTGCCAGCTCACCAGCTACAGGGCGAGGCACCGGGGAGCTGTTTTTT. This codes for CASSPATGRGTGELFF.

In DNA, the CDR3 is TGTGCCAGCAGCGATGGTAGGACTTCTAGCACAGATACGCAGTATTTT. This gives the protein CASSDGRTSSTDTQYF. V usage is TRBV9 and J usage is TRBJ2-3; D may be TRBD2 (5 bases). This CDR3 spans 16 amino acids. V was shortened by 3 bases and J by 0 bases, with 14 bases between the two germline ends. CDR1 is SGDLS, CDR2 YYNGEE, per germline.

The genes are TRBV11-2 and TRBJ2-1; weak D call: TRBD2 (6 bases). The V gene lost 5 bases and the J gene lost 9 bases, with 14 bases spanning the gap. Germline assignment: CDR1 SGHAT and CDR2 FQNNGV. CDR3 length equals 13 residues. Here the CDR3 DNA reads TGTGCCAGCAGCAGAAGTGGGGGGACTGAGCAGTTCTTC. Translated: CASSRSGGTEQFF.

CDR3 in DNA: TGCAGCGTTGAAGAGAGGGTATGGGGACAGGGAAATGAAAAACTGTTTTTT. Its translation: CSVEERVWGQGNEKLFF. V usage is TRBV29-1 and J usage is TRBJ1-4, with 9 bases fitting TRBD1. Germline-derived CDR1 and CDR2 are SQVTM and ANQGSEA. This CDR3 contains 17 residues. Trimming at V came to 0 bases and at J to 5 bases, leaving 10 bases not matched to a gene. The variable domain in full, with the rest retrieved from reference TRBV29-1 and TRBJ1-4, is SAVISQKPSRDICQRGTSLTIQCQVDSQVTMMFWYRQQPGQSLTLIATANQGSEATYESGFVIDKFPISRPNLTFSTLTVSNMSPEDSSIYLCSVEERVWGQGNEKLFFGSGTQLSVL.

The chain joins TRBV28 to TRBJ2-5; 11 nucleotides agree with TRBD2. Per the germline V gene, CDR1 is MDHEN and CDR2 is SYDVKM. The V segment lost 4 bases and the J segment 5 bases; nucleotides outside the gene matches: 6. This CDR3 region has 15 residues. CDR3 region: CASSSTGLAEETQYF. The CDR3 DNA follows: TGTGCCAGCAGTTCCACGGGACTAGCGGAGGAGACCCAGTACTTC.

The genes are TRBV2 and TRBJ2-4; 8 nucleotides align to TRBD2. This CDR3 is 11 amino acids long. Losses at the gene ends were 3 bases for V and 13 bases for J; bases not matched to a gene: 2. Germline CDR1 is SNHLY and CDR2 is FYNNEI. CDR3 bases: TGTGCCAGCAGTGAGGGGACTAGACAGTACTTC. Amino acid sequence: CASSEGTRQYF. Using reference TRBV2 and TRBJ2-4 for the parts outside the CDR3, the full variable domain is EPEVTQTPSHQVTQMGQEVILRCVPISNHLYFYWYRQILGQKVEFLVSFYNNEISEKSEIFDDQFSVERPDGSNFTLKIRSTKLEDSAMYFCASSEGTRQYFGAGTRLSVL.

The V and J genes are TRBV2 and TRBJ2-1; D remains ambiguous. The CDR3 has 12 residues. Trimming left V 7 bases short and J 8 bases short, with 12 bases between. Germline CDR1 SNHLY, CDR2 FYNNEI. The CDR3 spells CASKDEVYEQFF. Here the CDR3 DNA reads TGTGCCAGCAAAGATGAGGTGTATGAGCAGTTCTTC.

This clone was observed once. CDR3 sequence: CASSPKRTIHEQFF. Written as DNA, the CDR3 is TGTGCCAGCAGCCCAAAACGGACTATTCATGAGCAGTTCTTC. This chain connects TRBV7-8 to TRBJ2-1; tentative D call: TRBD2 (6 bases). Germline CDR1 and CDR2: SGHVS and FQNEAQ. The length of the CDR3 is 14 residues. V lost 5 bases, J lost 8 bases, and 16 bases lay in between. The variable domain in full, with the rest retrieved from reference TRBV7-8 and TRBJ2-1, is GAGVSQSPRYKVAKRGQDVALRCDPISGHVSLFWYQQALGQGPEFLTYFQNEAQLDKSGLPSDRFFAERPEGSVSTLKIQRTQQEDSAVYLCASSPKRTIHEQFFGPGTRLTVL.

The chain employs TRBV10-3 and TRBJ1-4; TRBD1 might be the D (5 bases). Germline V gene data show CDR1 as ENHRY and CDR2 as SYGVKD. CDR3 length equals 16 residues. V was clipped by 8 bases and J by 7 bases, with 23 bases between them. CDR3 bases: TGTGCCATCGGGGAGTTAGGGGTGACGGAGTGTGAAAAACTGTTTTTT. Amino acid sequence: CAIGELGVTECEKLFF.

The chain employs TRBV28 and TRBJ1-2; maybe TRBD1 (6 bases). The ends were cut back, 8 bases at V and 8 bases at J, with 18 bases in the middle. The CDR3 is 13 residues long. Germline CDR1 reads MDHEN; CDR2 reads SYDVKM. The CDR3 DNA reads TGTGCCAGCCTCGCAGGGGACCGAGACGGCTACACCTTC. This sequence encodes CASLAGDRDGYTF.

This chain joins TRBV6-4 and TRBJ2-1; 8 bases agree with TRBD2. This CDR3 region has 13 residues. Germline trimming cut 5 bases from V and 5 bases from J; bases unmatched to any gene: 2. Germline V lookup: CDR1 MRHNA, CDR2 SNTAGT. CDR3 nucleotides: TGTGCCAGCAGTCTGACTAGCGACAATGAGCAGTTCTTC. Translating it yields CASSLTSDNEQFF.

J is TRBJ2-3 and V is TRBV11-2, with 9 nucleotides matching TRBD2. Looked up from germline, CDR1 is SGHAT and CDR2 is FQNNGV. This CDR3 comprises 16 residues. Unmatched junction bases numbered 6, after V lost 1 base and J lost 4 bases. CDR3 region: CASSLAPSGNADTQYF. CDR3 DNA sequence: TGTGCCAGCAGCTTAGCGCCTAGCGGGAACGCAGATACGCAGTATTTT.

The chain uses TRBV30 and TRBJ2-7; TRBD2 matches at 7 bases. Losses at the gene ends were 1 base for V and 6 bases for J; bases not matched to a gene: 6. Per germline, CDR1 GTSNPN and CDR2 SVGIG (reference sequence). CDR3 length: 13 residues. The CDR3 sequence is CAWSGWERGEQYF. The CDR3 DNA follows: TGTGCCTGGAGTGGATGGGAGCGGGGCGAGCAGTACTTC.

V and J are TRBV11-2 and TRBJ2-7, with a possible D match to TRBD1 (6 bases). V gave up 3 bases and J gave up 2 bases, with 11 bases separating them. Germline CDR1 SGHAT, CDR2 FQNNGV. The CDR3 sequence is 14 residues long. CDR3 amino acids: CASSFQGPTYEQYF. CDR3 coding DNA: TGTGCCAGCAGCTTCCAGGGGCCGACCTACGAGCAGTACTTC.

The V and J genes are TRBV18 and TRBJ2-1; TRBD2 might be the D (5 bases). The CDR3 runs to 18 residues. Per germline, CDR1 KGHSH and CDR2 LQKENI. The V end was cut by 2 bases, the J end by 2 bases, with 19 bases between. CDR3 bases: TGTGCCAGCTCACCAAGTAGCTCGCGCGGGTCCCCCTACAATGAGCAGTTCTTC. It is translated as CASSPSSSRGSPYNEQFF.

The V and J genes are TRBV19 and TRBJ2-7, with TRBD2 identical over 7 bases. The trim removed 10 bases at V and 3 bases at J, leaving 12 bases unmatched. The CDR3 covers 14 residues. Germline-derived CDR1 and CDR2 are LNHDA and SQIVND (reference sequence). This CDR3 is CATASSGIGYEQYF. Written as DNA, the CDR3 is TGTGCCACCGCCTCAAGCGGGATAGGCTACGAGCAGTACTTC.

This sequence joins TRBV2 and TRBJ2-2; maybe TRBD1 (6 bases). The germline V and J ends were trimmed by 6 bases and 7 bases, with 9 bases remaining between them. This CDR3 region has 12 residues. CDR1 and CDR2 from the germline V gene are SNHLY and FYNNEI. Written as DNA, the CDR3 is TGTGCCAGCAGGGGGGCAAGCGGGGAGCTGTTTTTT. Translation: CASRGASGELFF.

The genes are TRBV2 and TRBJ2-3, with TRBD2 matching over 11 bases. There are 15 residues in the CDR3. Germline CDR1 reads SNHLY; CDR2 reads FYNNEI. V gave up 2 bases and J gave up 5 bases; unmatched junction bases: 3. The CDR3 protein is CASSESLAGGDTQYF. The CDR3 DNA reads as TGTGCCAGCAGTGAATCCCTAGCGGGAGGAGATACGCAGTATTTT.

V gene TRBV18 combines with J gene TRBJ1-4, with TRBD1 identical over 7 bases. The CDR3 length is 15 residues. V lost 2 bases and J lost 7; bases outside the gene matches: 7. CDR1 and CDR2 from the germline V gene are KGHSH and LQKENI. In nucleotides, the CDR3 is TGTGCCAGCTCACCAACCGGGACAGCTCTTGAAAAACTGTTTTTT. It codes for CASSPTGTALEKLFF.

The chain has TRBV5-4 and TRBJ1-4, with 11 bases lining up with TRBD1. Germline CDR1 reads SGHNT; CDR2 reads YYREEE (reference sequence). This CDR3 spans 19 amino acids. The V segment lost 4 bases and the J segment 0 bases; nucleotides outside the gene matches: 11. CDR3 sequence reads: CASSHRTGGFIATNEKLFF. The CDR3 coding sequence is TGTGCCAGCAGCCATCGGACAGGGGGCTTTATTGCAACTAATGAAAAACTGTTTTTT.

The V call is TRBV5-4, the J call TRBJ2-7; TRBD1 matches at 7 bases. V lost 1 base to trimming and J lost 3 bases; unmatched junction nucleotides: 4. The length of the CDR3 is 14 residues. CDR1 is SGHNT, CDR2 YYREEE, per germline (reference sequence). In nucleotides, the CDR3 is TGTGCCAGCAGCTTGAGGGACAGCGACTACGAGCAGTACTTC. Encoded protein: CASSLRDSDYEQYF.

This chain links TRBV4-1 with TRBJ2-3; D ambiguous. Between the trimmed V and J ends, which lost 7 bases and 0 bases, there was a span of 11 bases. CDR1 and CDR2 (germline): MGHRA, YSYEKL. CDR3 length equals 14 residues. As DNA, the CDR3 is TGCGCCAGCAATCAGGCGTCTAGCACAGATACGCAGTATTTT. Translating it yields CASNQASSTDTQYF.

This CDR3 is CAILEGGDTEAFF. The CDR3 region has the DNA TGTGCCATCTTGGAAGGGGGTGACACTGAAGCTTTCTTT. V and J are TRBV10-3 and TRBJ1-1, with D possibly being TRBD1 (6 bases). V lost 8 bases and J 3 bases, leaving 13 bases between the germline ends. The CDR3 has 13 residues. Germline V gene lookup returns CDR1 ENHRY and CDR2 SYGVKD.

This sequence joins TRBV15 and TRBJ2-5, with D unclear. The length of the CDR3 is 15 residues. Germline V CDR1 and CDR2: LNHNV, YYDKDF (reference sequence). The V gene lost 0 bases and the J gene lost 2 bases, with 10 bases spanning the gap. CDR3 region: CATSRDFFLQETQYF. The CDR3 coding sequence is TGTGCCACCAGCAGAGATTTCTTCCTACAAGAGACCCAGTACTTC.

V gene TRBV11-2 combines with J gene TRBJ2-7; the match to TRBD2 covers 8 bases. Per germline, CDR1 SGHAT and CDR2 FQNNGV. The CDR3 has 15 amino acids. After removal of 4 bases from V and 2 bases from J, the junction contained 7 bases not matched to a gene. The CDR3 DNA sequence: TGTGCCAGCAGCTCATATAGCGGGGACGCCTACGAGCAGTACTTC. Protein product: CASSSYSGDAYEQYF.

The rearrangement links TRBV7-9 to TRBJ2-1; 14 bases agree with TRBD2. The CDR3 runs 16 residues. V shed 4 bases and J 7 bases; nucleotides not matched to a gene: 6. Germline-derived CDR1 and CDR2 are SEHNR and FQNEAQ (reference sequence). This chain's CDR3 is CASSSRLAGGSNEQFF. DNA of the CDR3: TGTGCCAGCAGCTCAAGACTAGCGGGAGGGAGTAATGAGCAGTTCTTC.

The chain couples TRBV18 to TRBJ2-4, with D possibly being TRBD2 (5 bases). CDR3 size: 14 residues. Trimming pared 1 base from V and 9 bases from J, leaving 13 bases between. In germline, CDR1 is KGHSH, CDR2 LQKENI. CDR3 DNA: TGTGCCAGCTCACCACGGGAGACTAAACCCATTCAGTACTTC. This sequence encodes CASSPRETKPIQYF. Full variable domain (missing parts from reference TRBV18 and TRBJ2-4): NAGVMQNPRHLVRRRGQEARLRCSPMKGHSHVYWYRQLPEEGLKFMVYLQKENIIDESGMPKERFSAEFPKEGPSILRIQQVVRGDSAAYFCASSPRETKPIQYFGAGTRLSVL.

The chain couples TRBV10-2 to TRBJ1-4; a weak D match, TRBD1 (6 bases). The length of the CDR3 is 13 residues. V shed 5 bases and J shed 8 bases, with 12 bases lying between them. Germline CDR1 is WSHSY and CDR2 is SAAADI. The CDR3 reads CASSPQGEEKLFF. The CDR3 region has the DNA TGCGCCAGCAGTCCACAGGGAGAGGAAAAACTGTTTTTT.

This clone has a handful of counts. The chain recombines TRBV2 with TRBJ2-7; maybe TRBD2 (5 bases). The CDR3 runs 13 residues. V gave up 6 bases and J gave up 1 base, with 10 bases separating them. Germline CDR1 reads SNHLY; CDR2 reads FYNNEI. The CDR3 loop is CASRGGPSYEQYF. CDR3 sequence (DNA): TGTGCCAGCAGAGGCGGGCCGTCCTACGAGCAGTACTTC.